What follows is one T cell receptor (beta chain) and its context. The method was immunoSEQ multiplex PCR; TCRdb's version includes in-frame clones alone and lacks a portion of them. The sample has 250,000 to 300,000 clones; approximately 85% are singletons. The data belong to a study of blood T cell repertoires in COVID-19. Study-level background: COVID-19 samples collected from the United States, Italy and Spain covered acute and convalescent phases.

V was shortened by 3 bases and J by 7 bases, with 12 bases between the two germline ends. CDR1 and CDR2 (germline): GTSNPN, SVGIG (reference sequence). This CDR3 region has 12 residues. The specimen was PBMCs or T cells enriched from blood (not recorded which). The source is a woman in her twenties or thirties who had recovered from COVID-19. The chain combines TRBV30 with TRBJ1-1; possible D gene TRBD1, 5 bases. CDR3 in amino acids: CAWRGPRLEAFF. The DNA of the CDR3 is TGTGCCTGGAGGGGGCCCCGCCTTGAAGCTTTCTTT.